The 14 T cell receptor beta chains reported below all come from one sample, sequenced in a study of blood T cell repertoires in COVID-19. The data were produced by immunoSEQ multiplex PCR, yet TCRdb's version contains in-frame clones alone and is incomplete. The sample contains 250,000 or so clones, about nine tenths of which appear only once. Material: PBMCs or T cells enriched from blood (not recorded which). The receptors shown here come from a man aged 40-55 years who had recovered from COVID-19.

This chain joins TRBV19 and TRBJ1-5; 11 positions match TRBD1. V lost 5 bases, J lost 6 bases, and 3 bases stayed unmatched. CDR1 is LNHDA, CDR2 SQIVND, per germline (reference sequence). The CDR3 is 14 amino acids. CDR3 sequence reads: CASSSGTGGQPQHF. The CDR3 DNA reads TGTGCCAGTAGTTCCGGGACAGGGGGTCAGCCCCAGCATTTT.

The chain joins TRBV24-1 to TRBJ2-4; no clear D. The CDR3 is 14 amino acids. Germline values: CDR1 KGHDR, CDR2 SFDVKD. V lost 12 bases and J 0 bases, leaving 14 bases between the germline ends. The CDR3 DNA sequence: TGTGCCCTAGTCGGAATACTAGCCAAAAACATTCAGTACTTC. It specifies CALVGILAKNIQYF.

The rearrangement joins TRBV2 to TRBJ2-3; maybe TRBD1 (5 bases). Trimming removed 4 bases at V and 2 bases at J, with 13 bases between. Germline V gene lookup returns CDR1 SNHLY and CDR2 FYNNEI. The CDR3 is 15 amino acids. CDR3 protein: CASSVRAPVTDTQYF. In DNA, the CDR3 is TGTGCCAGCAGTGTCAGGGCCCCCGTCACAGATACGCAGTATTTT.

This rearrangement joins TRBV27 to TRBJ1-1; a weak D match, TRBD1 (6 bases). CDR1 MNHEY and CDR2 SMNVEV come from the germline V gene (reference sequence). V lost 6 bases, J lost 4 bases, and 12 bases lay in between. The CDR3 loop spans 13 amino acids. Here the CDR3 DNA reads TGTGCCAGCAGCCTACAGGGCGGCACTGAAGCTTTCTTT. Protein product: CASSLQGGTEAFF.

This clone came up a few times. The chain links TRBV7-2 to TRBJ1-4; TRBD1 is a possible D gene (6 bases). V was cut by 5 bases and J by 7 bases, with 8 bases left in between. The germline gives CDR1 SGHTA, CDR2 FQGNSA. This CDR3 comprises 12 residues. The CDR3 protein is CASSRRGEKLFF. DNA of the CDR3: TGTGCCAGCAGCCGCAGGGGTGAAAAACTGTTTTTT.

V usage is TRBV5-3 and J usage is TRBJ2-3; tentative D call: TRBD2 (6 bases). TRBV5-3 counts as an open reading frame of uncertain function. V lost 4 bases, J lost 5 bases, and 8 bases lay in between. The CDR3 runs to 12 residues. The CDR3 spells CARSRRGDTQYF. The CDR3 nucleotides read TGTGCCAGAAGCCGGCGGGGAGATACGCAGTATTTT.

This clone showed up just once. J is TRBJ1-2 and V is TRBV11-2; 7 bases line up with TRBD1. Germline assignment: CDR1 SGHAT and CDR2 FQNNGV. This CDR3 has 15 residues. Germline trimming cut 4 bases from V and 2 bases from J; bases unmatched to any gene: 7. The CDR3 protein is CASSSYRGPNYGYTF. The CDR3, as DNA: TGTGCCAGCAGCTCGTACAGGGGCCCAAACTATGGCTACACCTTC.

This clone was detected a few times. This chain links TRBV7-9 with TRBJ1-1; TRBD1 matches 8 bases. Germline V gene sequence: CDR1 SEHNR, CDR2 FQNEAQ (reference sequence). J lost 11 bases, V lost 5 bases, and 7 bases had no gene match. The CDR3 sequence is 12 residues long. The CDR3 here is CASSHGQGTAFF. CDR3 DNA sequence: TGTGCCAGCAGCCATGGACAGGGTACGGCTTTCTTT.

The J gene is TRBJ1-1, the V gene TRBV30; D call uncertain. Trimming cost V 0 bases and J 6 bases, with 11 bases left between them. The CDR3 covers 13 residues. The germline V gene encodes CDR1 GTSNPN and CDR2 SVGIG (reference sequence). CDR3 coding DNA: TGTGCCTGGAGTGTTACGGGGAGGGCTGAAGCTTTCTTT. Its protein product is CAWSVTGRAEAFF.

The chain carries TRBV9 and TRBJ2-3; TRBD2 aligns across 8 bases. The CDR3 is 14 residues long. Germline lookup yields CDR1 SGDLS and CDR2 YYNGEE. The junction had 0 bases not matched to a gene; V was cut back by 0 bases and J by 3 bases. The CDR3 region is CASSVGLATDTQYF. In DNA, the CDR3 is TGTGCCAGCAGCGTAGGACTAGCGACAGATACGCAGTATTTT. Supplemented by reference TRBV9 and TRBJ2-3, the full variable domain reads DSGVTQTPKHLITATGQRVTLRCSPRSGDLSVYWYQQSLDQGLQFLIQYYNGEERAKGNILERFSAQQFPDLHSELNLSSLELGDSALYFCASSVGLATDTQYFGPGTRLTVL.

The chain joins TRBV7-7 to TRBJ2-1; 12 bases match TRBD2. This CDR3 region has 17 residues. CDR1 is SSHAT, CDR2 FNYEAQ, per germline (reference sequence). Trimming took 5 bases from V and 2 from J; bases not matched to a gene: 7. CDR3 sequence (DNA): TGTGCCAGCAGCCCTAGACTAGCGGGAGTACCCTACAATGAGCAGTTCTTC. Its protein is CASSPRLAGVPYNEQFF. Using reference TRBV7-7 and TRBJ2-1 for the parts outside the CDR3, the full variable domain is GAGVSQSPRYKVTKRGQDVTLRCDPISSHATLYWYQQALGQGPEFLTYFNYEAQPDKSGLPSDRFSAERPEGSISTLTIQRTEQRDSAMYRCASSPRLAGVPYNEQFFGPGTRLTVL.

V and J are TRBV2 and TRBJ1-5; 10 nucleotides match TRBD1. Germline V lookup: CDR1 SNHLY, CDR2 FYNNEI. The junction had 2 bases not matched to a gene; V was cut back by 3 bases and J by 6 bases. This CDR3 region has 14 residues. The CDR3 DNA is TGTGCCAGCAGTGAGGACAGGGGGGCTCAGCCCCAGCATTTT. Translated: CASSEDRGAQPQHF.

The V call is TRBV4-2, the J call TRBJ1-1; TRBD1 might be the D (6 bases). This CDR3 is 15 amino acids long. Germline CDR1 and CDR2: LGHNA and YNFKEQ. Trimming took 1 base from V and 0 from J, leaving 9 bases between them. CDR3 sequence (DNA): TGTGCCAGCAGCCAAGTCGCAGGGGTGAACACTGAAGCTTTCTTT. It encodes CASSQVAGVNTEAFF.

The chain links TRBV5-3 to TRBJ1-5; no firm D call. TRBV5-3 belongs to the ORF category, with a function that is uncertain. The CDR3 covers 11 residues. Trimming removed 4 bases at V and 6 bases at J, with 5 bases between. The CDR3 nucleotides read TGTGCCAGAAGCGAGGGTCAGCCCCAGCATTTT. Translation: CARSEGQPQHF.